Listed below are T cell receptor beta chains from one sample, sequenced in a study of shared clonotypes between healthy human individuals. Only in-frame clones appear in the TCRdb table, and some are missing; sequencing was by immunoSEQ multiplex PCR. The sample has more than 2,000,000 clones; roughly nine tenths are singletons. Sequencing was done on a sample of naive CD4+ T cells sorted from blood. The receptors were sampled from a man between 18 and 29 years old in good health. CDR3s include the opening cysteine and the closing phenylalanine or tryptophan. D genes are given only for firm matches. Where a row states a size, it is once, few, many or the class of an expanded clone; other rows omit it.

D gene	V gene	clone size	J gene	CDR3 protein	CDR3 DNA
NA	TRBV27	NA	TRBJ1-1	CASSRIPPTRKLEAFF	TGTGCCAGCAGTCGCATCCCCCCGACAAGGAAACTCGAAGCTTTCTTT
NA	TRBV27	NA	TRBJ2-1	CASSLWGETYNEQFF	TGTGCCAGCAGTTTGTGGGGGGAAACCTACAATGAGCAGTTCTTC
TRBD1	TRBV7-9	NA	TRBJ1-1	CASSLVRGTGVGTEAFF	TGTGCCAGCAGCTTAGTGCGAGGGACAGGGGTTGGCACTGAAGCTTTCTTT
TRBD1	TRBV5-4	once	TRBJ1-3	CASSSPTGTGNTIYF	TGTGCCAGCAGCTCCCCGACAGGGACTGGAAACACCATATATTTT
TRBD2	TRBV6-6	NA	TRBJ2-7	CASSESGTSYQQYF	TGTGCCAGCAGTGAGTCCGGGACTAGCTACCAGCAGTACTTC
NA	TRBV5-1	NA	TRBJ2-7	CASSGGLASYEQYF	TGCGCCAGCAGCGGGGGCCTGGCCTCCTACGAGCAGTACTTC
TRBD1	TRBV4-2	few	TRBJ1-5	CASSQRDSNNQPQHF	TGTGCCAGCAGCCAACGGGACAGTAACAATCAGCCCCAGCATTTT
NA	TRBV2	NA	TRBJ1-5	CASSDSLYQPQHF	TGTGCCAGCAGTGACAGCCTATATCAGCCCCAGCATTTT
TRBD1	TRBV4-1	NA	TRBJ1-2	CASSQVGTAANYGYTF	TGCGCCAGCAGCCAAGTAGGGACAGCCGCTAACTATGGCTACACCTTC
NA	TRBV7-9	NA	TRBJ1-2	CASSLVGGTNYGYTF	TGTGCCAGCAGCTTAGTCGGGGGAACTAACTATGGCTACACCTTC
NA	TRBV6-6	NA	TRBJ2-4	CASSSPPGQTIQYF	TGTGCCAGCAGTTCACCTCCGGGACAAACAATTCAGTACTTC
NA	TRBV5-1	NA	TRBJ1-3	CASSLSLGAGNTIYF	TGCGCCAGCAGCTTGTCCCTGGGGGCTGGAAACACCATATATTTT
NA	TRBV7-2	NA	TRBJ2-2	CASSLSFIDTGELFF	TGTGCCAGCAGCTTGAGCTTTATTGACACCGGGGAGCTGTTTTTT
TRBD1	TRBV19	NA	TRBJ1-3	CASRQTGSSGNTIYF	TGTGCCAGTAGACAGACAGGGAGCTCTGGAAACACCATATATTTT
NA	TRBV29-1	NA	TRBJ2-1	CSVEDSSYNEQFF	TGCAGCGTTGAAGACAGCTCCTACAATGAGCAGTTCTTC
NA	TRBV5-4	NA	TRBJ2-5	CASSFGAGQETQYF	TGTGCCAGCAGCTTTGGGGCGGGACAAGAGACCCAGTACTTC
TRBD1	TRBV5-1	NA	TRBJ1-1	CASSLEGQGAPDTEAFF	TGCGCCAGCAGCTTGGAAGGTCAGGGGGCGCCGGACACTGAAGCTTTCTTT